This T cell receptor (beta chain) stems from a study of human T cells and chemical hapten exposure. TCRdb re-called the RACE reads through MiXCR, storing one row per CDR3 protein. The profile shows fewer than 150,000 distinct CDR3 sequences, roughly 14% of them singletons. The germline V gene encodes CDR1 KGHSH and CDR2 LQKENI. The CDR3 totals 17 residues. Losses at the gene ends were 1 base for V and 3 bases for J; bases not matched to a gene: 10. Time point denoted: pre-sensitization, week 0. Treatment meaning: therapeutic diphenylcyclopropenone sensitization with weekly scalp DPC. The sequencing here drew on whole blood, taken in connection with sensitization to the hapten diphenylcyclopropenone (DPC). J is TRBJ1-2 and V is TRBV18, with 8 nucleotides matching TRBD1. This TCR came from a woman aged 18-29 years with alopecia areata. Some clones in this sample may be carry-over from other donors' samples. CDR3 sequence reads: CASSPLLTGEGHYGYTF. CDR3 in DNA: TGTGCCAGCTCACCACTCCTGACAGGGGAGGGTCACTATGGCTACACCTTC.